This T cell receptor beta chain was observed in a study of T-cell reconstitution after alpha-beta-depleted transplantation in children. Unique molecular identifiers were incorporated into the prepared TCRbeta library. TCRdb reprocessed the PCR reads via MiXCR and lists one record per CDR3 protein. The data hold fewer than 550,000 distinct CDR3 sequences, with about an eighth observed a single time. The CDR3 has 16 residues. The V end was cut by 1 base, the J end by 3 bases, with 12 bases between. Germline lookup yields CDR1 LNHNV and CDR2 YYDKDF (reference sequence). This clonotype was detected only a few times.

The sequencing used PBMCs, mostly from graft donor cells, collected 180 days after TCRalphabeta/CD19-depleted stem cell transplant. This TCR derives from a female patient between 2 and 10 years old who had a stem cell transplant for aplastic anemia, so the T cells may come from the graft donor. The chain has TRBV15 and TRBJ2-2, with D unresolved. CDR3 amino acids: CATSRGKDRDTGELFF. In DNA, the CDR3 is TGTGCCACCAGCAGAGGGAAGGATAGGGACACCGGGGAGCTGTTTTTT.